This entry lists 21 T cell receptor beta chains sequenced from one sample in a study of graft-versus-host responses after intestinal transplantation (dated by TCRdb to the early 2020s). The library was generated by the immunoSEQ multiplex PCR assay. TCRdb mirrors the immuneACCESS table, restricted to in-frame sequences. Some clones are absent from its copies; in checked studies, under half trace to an unresolved V gene, and the reason for the others is unknown. This sample lists about 64,000 clones; approximately 92% were detected once. Jointly, the top ten make up approximately 6.9% of the sample. The sample was bone marrow, taken almost 750 days after intestinal transplantation. The origin of the receptors is a human patient who received an intestinal transplant, so some T cells may come from the graft donor.

The gene calls are TRBV27 and TRBJ2-1; either TRBD1 or TRBD2 may supply D (5 bases each). The germline gives CDR1 MNHEY, CDR2 SMNVEV (reference sequence). Trimming cost V 7 bases and J 3 bases, with 10 bases left between them. This CDR3 region has 13 residues. DNA for the CDR3: TGTGCCAGCAAGACTGGGGGCTACAATGAGCAGTTCTTC. It yields the protein CASKTGGYNEQFF.

This clone was counted once. This chain links TRBV13 with TRBJ2-5, with no clear D. V lost 8 bases to trimming and J lost 7 bases, with 17 bases between them. There are 13 residues in the CDR3. Germline V gives CDR1 PRHDT, CDR2 FYEKMQ (reference sequence). The CDR3 loop is CASVQKVMGTQYF. The CDR3 DNA sequence: TGTGCCAGCGTCCAGAAGGTCATGGGGACCCAGTACTTC.

This clone was picked up one time. J is TRBJ2-3 and V is TRBV9, with 8 positions matching TRBD1. The germline gives CDR1 SGDLS, CDR2 YYNGEE. V was pared by 0 bases and J by 3 bases, with 3 bases of the junction left unmatched. The CDR3 is made up of 15 amino acids. The CDR3 DNA reads TGTGCCAGCAGCGTAGAGGGACAGGAGACAGATACGCAGTATTTT. This codes for CASSVEGQETDTQYF.

V and J are TRBV5-4 and TRBJ1-5; no definite D call. The CDR3 consists of 13 residues. V lost 0 bases and J 4 bases, leaving 5 bases between the germline ends. The V gene's germline CDR1 is SGHNT and CDR2 YYREEE (reference sequence). Written as DNA, the CDR3 is TGTGCCAGCAGCTTGGGAGTGAATCAGCCCCAGCATTTT. Translation: CASSLGVNQPQHF.

The chain carries TRBV6-1 and TRBJ1-5; 9 bases fit TRBD1. With 6 bases clipped from V and 4 bases from J, the junction kept 7 bases outside the gene matches. CDR1 and CDR2 (germline): MNHNS, SASEGT. This CDR3 comprises 15 residues. The CDR3 here is CASSSSGTGNQPQHF. CDR3 sequence (DNA): TGTGCCAGCAGCAGCTCAGGGACAGGGAATCAGCCCCAGCATTTT.

This clone occurred a few times. The chain combines TRBV30 with TRBJ1-1, with D possibly matching TRBD1 (5 bases). Germline V lookup: CDR1 GTSNPN, CDR2 SVGIG (reference sequence). Deletions cut 0 bases from V and 1 base from J, with 9 bases between. The CDR3 consists of 14 residues. CDR3 bases: TGTGCCTGGAGTGTACGGGACCGGAACACTGAAGCTTTCTTT. Amino acid sequence: CAWSVRDRNTEAFF.

The V call is TRBV29-1, the J call TRBJ2-2; 11 nucleotides agree with TRBD1. This CDR3 contains 15 residues. With V trimmed by 6 bases and J by 3 bases, 6 bases remained unmatched. Germline V gene lookup returns CDR1 SQVTM and CDR2 ANQGSEA. The DNA for the CDR3 is TGCAGCGTCCGGACAGGGGGCGCCCACACCGGGGAGCTGTTTTTT. It yields the protein CSVRTGGAHTGELFF.

The chain links TRBV2 to TRBJ2-1; TRBD2 agrees at 10 bases. The CDR3 extends over 14 amino acids. Germline values: CDR1 SNHLY, CDR2 FYNNEI. The V segment lost 8 bases and the J segment 7 bases; nucleotides outside the gene matches: 8. CDR3: CASHRSGRDNEQFF. CDR3 in DNA: TGTGCCAGCCACAGGAGCGGGAGGGATAATGAGCAGTTCTTC.

This chain uses TRBV29-1 with TRBJ2-2; 8 nucleotides line up with TRBD2. V was pared by 4 bases and J by 6 bases, with 7 bases of the junction left unmatched. This CDR3 is built from 14 residues. CDR1 is SQVTM, CDR2 ANQGSEA, per germline. For the CDR3, the DNA is TGCAGCGTTGCGGTTAGCGGGAATGCCGGGGAGCTGTTTTTT. Its translation is CSVAVSGNAGELFF.

This chain connects TRBV4-1 to TRBJ1-3; the D is unclear. Trimming stripped 1 base from V and 4 bases from J, with 5 bases between. In germline, CDR1 is MGHRA, CDR2 YSYEKL. The CDR3 has 13 amino acids. The CDR3: CASSQVAGNTIYF. The CDR3 bases are TGCGCCAGCAGCCAAGTTGCAGGAAACACCATATATTTT.

The chain couples TRBV7-9 to TRBJ1-6; TRBD1 aligns across 8 bases. The CDR3 covers 15 residues. CDR1 is SEHNR, CDR2 FQNEAQ, per germline (reference sequence). With 0 bases clipped from V and 10 bases from J, the junction kept 5 bases outside the gene matches. CDR3 bases: TGTGCCAGCAGCTTAGCGCCAGGGGGCGAGTCACCCCTCCACTTT. This gives the protein CASSLAPGGESPLHF.

In DNA form, the CDR3 reads TGTGCCAGCAGAGGACAGGGAGGTGGCTACACCTTC. It translates to CASRGQGGGYTF. The chain joins TRBV6-5 to TRBJ1-2; 8 bases match TRBD1. CDR1 and CDR2 (germline): MNHEY, SVGAGI. Losses at the gene ends were 6 bases for V and 7 bases for J; bases not matched to a gene: 4. The CDR3 has 12 amino acids.

The chain carries TRBV30 and TRBJ2-5, with TRBD1 matching over 11 bases. This CDR3 contains 15 residues. Germline loops: CDR1 GTSNPN, CDR2 SVGIG (reference sequence). V trimming: 8 bases; J trimming: 2 bases; junction bases outside the gene matches: 10. In nucleotides, the CDR3 is TGTGCCGGGGGACAGGGGGGGTTTTGGCAAGAGACCCAGTACTTC. Translation gives CAGGQGGFWQETQYF.

This rearrangement joins TRBV19 to TRBJ1-1, with no clear D. Trimming cost V 3 bases and J 4 bases, with 12 bases left between them. The CDR3 loop spans 14 amino acids. CDR1 is LNHDA, CDR2 SQIVND, per germline (reference sequence). The CDR3 region is CASSMVTASTEAFF. The CDR3 DNA follows: TGTGCCAGTAGTATGGTCACGGCCAGCACTGAAGCTTTCTTT.

CDR3 in DNA: TGTGCCAGCAGGGTGGCATTTGAGCAGTTCTTC. Protein sequence: CASRVAFEQFF. The rearrangement uses TRBV6-1 and TRBJ2-1; D is unclear. The germline V and J ends were trimmed by 6 bases and 9 bases, with 9 bases remaining between them. Germline loops: CDR1 MNHNS, CDR2 SASEGT. The CDR3 totals 11 residues.

This chain uses TRBV20-1 with TRBJ1-1; D possibly corresponds to TRBD1 (5 bases). The germline V and J ends were trimmed by 6 bases and 3 bases, with 8 bases remaining between them. The CDR3 spans 11 residues. Germline V lookup: CDR1 DFQATT, CDR2 SNEGSKA (reference sequence). The CDR3 DNA is TGCAGTGCGAGACAGCACACTGAAGCTTTCTTT. This sequence encodes CSARQHTEAFF.

There are a few counts of this clone. CDR3 protein: CASSYGNSPLHF. The CDR3 region has the DNA TGTGCCAGTAGTTACGGGAATTCACCCCTCCACTTT. V usage is TRBV19 and J usage is TRBJ1-6, with D hard to call. Per the germline V gene, CDR1 is LNHDA and CDR2 is SQIVND (reference sequence). The CDR3 has 12 residues. The V gene lost 5 bases and the J gene lost 7 bases, with 6 bases spanning the gap. The full variable domain, in which reference TRBV19 and TRBJ1-6 provide the parts outside the CDR3, is DGGITQSPKYLFRKEGQNVTLSCEQNLNHDAMYWYRQDPGQGLRLIYYSQIVNDFQKGDIAEGYSVSREKKESFPLTVTSAQKNPTAFYLCASSYGNSPLHFGNGTRLTVT.

The chain uses TRBV14 and TRBJ2-3, with 9 nucleotides matching TRBD1. The CDR3 is 16 residues long. Germline lookup yields CDR1 SGHDN and CDR2 FVKESK. V shed 2 bases and J 2 bases; nucleotides not matched to a gene: 5. The CDR3 DNA is TGTGCCAGCAGCCAACTTACAGGGGGCCACACAGATACGCAGTATTTT. Translated: CASSQLTGGHTDTQYF.

The chain recombines TRBV28 with TRBJ1-6; D might be TRBD1 (5 bases). Trimming took off 5 bases at V and 10 bases at J, with 15 bases between the two ends. The CDR3 consists of 14 residues. Germline loops: CDR1 MDHEN, CDR2 SYDVKM. The CDR3 loop reads CASSAGRVESPLHF. Written as DNA, the CDR3 is TGTGCCAGCAGTGCCGGCAGGGTCGAATCACCCCTCCACTTT.

V gene TRBV30 combines with J gene TRBJ1-2, with a possible D match to TRBD1 (5 bases). This CDR3 is built from 12 residues. Germline CDR1 GTSNPN, CDR2 SVGIG (reference sequence). Trimming stripped 5 bases from V and 7 bases from J, with 14 bases between. This CDR3 reads CAWEQARSGYTF. CDR3 bases: TGTGCCTGGGAACAGGCTAGGAGTGGCTACACCTTC.

This clone was detected once. V usage is TRBV10-3 and J usage is TRBJ1-1, with 7 bases fitting TRBD1. The junction had 5 bases not matched to a gene; V was cut back by 6 bases and J by 4 bases. Germline loops: CDR1 ENHRY, CDR2 SYGVKD. The CDR3 has 13 amino acids. The CDR3 reads CAISQGESTEAFF. CDR3 bases: TGTGCCATCAGCCAGGGGGAGAGCACTGAAGCTTTCTTT.